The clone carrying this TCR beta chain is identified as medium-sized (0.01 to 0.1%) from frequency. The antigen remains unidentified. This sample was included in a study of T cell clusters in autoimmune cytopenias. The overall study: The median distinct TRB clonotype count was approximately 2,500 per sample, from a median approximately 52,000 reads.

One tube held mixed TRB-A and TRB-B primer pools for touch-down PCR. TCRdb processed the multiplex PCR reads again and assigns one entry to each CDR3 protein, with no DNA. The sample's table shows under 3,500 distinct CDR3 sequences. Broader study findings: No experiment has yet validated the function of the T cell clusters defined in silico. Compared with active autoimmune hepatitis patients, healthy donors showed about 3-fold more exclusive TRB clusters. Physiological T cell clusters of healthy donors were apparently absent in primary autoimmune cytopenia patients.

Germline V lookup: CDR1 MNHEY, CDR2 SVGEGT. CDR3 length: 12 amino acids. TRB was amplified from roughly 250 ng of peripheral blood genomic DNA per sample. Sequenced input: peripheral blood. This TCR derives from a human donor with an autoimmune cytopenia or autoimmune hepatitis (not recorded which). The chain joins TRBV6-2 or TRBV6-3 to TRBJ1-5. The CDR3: CASTDSNQPQHF.